The 7 T cell receptor beta chains presented below share a single source sample, sequenced in a study of T-cell reconstitution after alpha-beta-depleted transplantation in children. Unique molecular identifiers were used in preparing the TCRbeta library. TCRdb re-called the PCR reads with MiXCR, one entry per CDR3 protein. The sample records about 980,000 distinct CDR3 sequences, roughly 31% being singletons. Sequencing was performed on PBMCs, mostly from graft donor cells, taken 360 days after TCRalphabeta/CD19-depleted stem cell transplant. Receptor source: a boy younger than two who had a stem cell transplant for SCID, so the T cells may come from the graft donor.

This clonotype has only a few counts. This chain joins TRBV9 and TRBJ2-3; 7 positions match TRBD2. The J segment lost 5 bases and the V segment lost 5 bases, leaving 8 bases of the junction unmatched. CDR1 SGDLS and CDR2 YYNGEE come from the germline V gene. The CDR3 runs to 14 residues. The CDR3 here is CASSQAGTRDTQYF. The CDR3 DNA reads TGTGCCAGCAGTCAAGCGGGGACGCGAGATACGCAGTATTTT.

The V call is TRBV10-3, the J call TRBJ2-7; 8 bases match TRBD2. V shed 5 bases, J shed 2 bases, and the junction held 5 bases outside the gene matches. Germline V gene sequence: CDR1 ENHRY, CDR2 SYGVKD. The CDR3 has 14 residues. CDR3 amino acids: CAISLTSATYEQYF. As DNA, the CDR3 is TGTGCCATCAGTCTGACTAGCGCAACCTACGAGCAGTACTTC.

This clonotype appeared a few times. The CDR3 sequence is CASSPDRGDGYTF. The CDR3 coding sequence is TGCGCCAGCAGCCCGGACAGGGGGGATGGCTACACCTTC. This chain connects TRBV5-1 to TRBJ1-2, with 10 bases matching TRBD1. CDR1 and CDR2 from the germline V gene are SGHRS and YFSETQ. The CDR3 spans 13 residues. V shed 4 bases, J shed 6 bases, and the junction held 3 bases outside the gene matches.

This clonotype has a single count. The gene calls are TRBV7-8 and TRBJ2-7; D is possibly TRBD2 (6 bases). Per germline, CDR1 SGHVS and CDR2 FQNEAQ. The length of the CDR3 is 15 residues. V lost 0 bases and J lost 5, with 14 bases in between. The CDR3 loop is CASSLAEGVFDEQYF. The CDR3 nucleotides are TGTGCCAGCAGCTTAGCGGAGGGCGTTTTCGACGAGCAGTACTTC.

This chain uses TRBV10-2 with TRBJ2-7; possible D gene TRBD2, 6 bases. Germline CDR1 WSHSY, CDR2 SAAADI. This CDR3 comprises 15 residues. Deletions cut 2 bases from V and 0 bases from J, with 11 bases between. CDR3 in amino acids: CASSERGKFSYEQYF. The CDR3 nucleotides are TGCGCCAGCAGTGAGCGGGGGAAATTCTCCTACGAGCAGTACTTC.

There are a few counts of this clonotype. This chain uses TRBV20-1 with TRBJ2-2, with 8 bases aligning to TRBD1. CDR1 and CDR2 (germline): DFQATT, SNEGSKA (reference sequence). The length of the CDR3 is 14 residues. J gave up 5 bases and V 3 bases, and 5 bases lay outside the gene matches. The CDR3 is CSASADRGTGELFF. CDR3 bases: TGCAGTGCTAGCGCCGACAGGGGAACCGGGGAGCTGTTTTTT.

This clonotype was picked up a small number of times. The gene calls are TRBV5-5 and TRBJ1-2; 8 nucleotides agree with TRBD1. Trimming took 4 bases from V and 7 from J; bases not matched to a gene: 9. CDR3 size: 14 residues. Germline assignment: CDR1 SGHKS and CDR2 YYEKEE (reference sequence). The CDR3 nucleotides are TGTGCCAGCAGCGAAGGACAGGGAATGGGTGGCTACACCTTC. This sequence encodes CASSEGQGMGGYTF.